The sequence of this TCR beta chain was determined in a study of shared T cell receptors in the human thymus. This clone was picked up a small number of times. At one end the junction does not follow the germline gene, possibly because of a read error. The CDR3 consists of 17 residues. Germline V CDR1 and CDR2: LGHNA, YSLEER. Method: immunoSEQ multiplex PCR; TCRdb's copy keeps in-frame clones and lacks some. This sample has roughly 660,000 clones, with around 89% found just once. The sample was also reused in another study, on human thymus T cells. From that paper: Surgeons resected thymus tissue during corrective heart surgery. Related research found strongly overlapping thymic repertoires in unrelated individuals.

The sample consisted of thymocytes. This receptor was taken from a boy in the first two years of life with a congenital heart defect. The genes are TRBV4-3 and TRBJ2-3; a weak D match, TRBD1 (5 bases). CDR3 protein: CASSEERGGGATDTQYF. DNA for the CDR3: TGCGCCAGCAGCGAAGAGAGAGGCGGTGGGGCCACAGATACGCAGTATTTT.